This TCR beta chain was recorded in a study of Tregs in tolerant kidney transplant recipients (dated by TCRdb to the late 2010s). Regarding the complete study: The study applied TCRbeta sequencing to find donor-specific regulatory T cells before combined kidney and bone marrow transplantation and then followed those same cells after transplant. TCRbeta repertoire sequencing was used in 3 healthy controls to compare several methods for expanding Tregs specific for an allogeneic donor. Summary of the overall study and its limitations: Because the study included only a small number of patients, the results must be confirmed in larger populations and under other immunosuppression protocols. Expanding Tregs with activated donor B cells appeared to identify the most biologically relevant and donor-specific TCRbeta repertoire. Biological reproducibility was not directly assessed, although technical replication error appeared to be minimal.

Unstimulated Tregs (CD4+CD25+CD127-), CD4+ non-Tregs (CD4+CD25-), CD4 and CD8 cells were FACS-sorted from thawed PBMCs. Blood from healthy controls was obtained either as purchased buffy coats or from healthy volunteers. Healthy control blood was processed by Ficoll density gradient to PBMCs and cryopreserved; patient PBMCs were collected before and after transplant. A remark on this clone: There is no known antigen for this receptor. No per-base quality is available; no much larger clone lies one base away.

Genomic DNA was extracted from sorted cells with the QIAGEN DNeasy Blood and Tissue Kit for TCRbeta CDR3 sequencing. High-throughput TCRbeta CDR3 sequencing was carried out commercially through immunoSEQ, with PCR amplification with bias correction and internal controls included. The study's own analysis went as follows. Unique productive TCRbeta sequences were defined by CDR3 nucleotide sequence when primers matched and otherwise by CDR3 amino acid sequence together with Vbeta and Jbeta genes. As a correction for sorting error, sequences shared between sorted populations at a frequency ratio of 2:1 or less were discarded, and the remaining shared sequences were assigned to the higher population. Sequences were defined as donor-reactive when expanded at least 5-fold in CFSE-low cells versus unstimulated cells and present at a frequency of at least 0.01% in CFSE-low cells. Repertoire divergence was quantified by Jensen-Shannon divergence using the top 100 TCRbeta sequences ranked by frequency. For samples with multiple sequencing runs, sorting error was corrected in each run separately before the runs were combined. As stored in TCRdb, this immuneACCESS dataset retains in-frame rearrangements with V and J assigned. A fraction of the clones does not appear; measured against another copy, unresolved V genes explain less than half of the discrepancy, and the remainder lacks a known reason. V, J and clone size derive from that table, while D and trimming were established from the DNA sequence. In this sample the table shows about 88,000 clones, about 92% of which occur a single time. Of the sample, 4.5% to 5% is held by the ten largest clones.

From its cysteine to its phenylalanine, the CDR3 spans 13 amino acids. The only DNA kept is the CDR3, 39 bases in frame from the first base. A distance of 5 bases separates the germline ends of V and J, which lose 1 base and 2 bases respectively. Reading the germline V gene gives CDR1 SGHDN and CDR2 FVKESK. The sequenced sample consisted of CD8+ T cells from blood. The rearrangement combines TRBV14 with TRBJ1-2; the D gene lacks a confident call. This TCR came from a human donor in good health. The CDR3 region: CASSQGINYGYTF. Read as DNA, the sequence is TGTGCCAGCAGCCAAGGAATAAACTATGGCTACACCTTC.